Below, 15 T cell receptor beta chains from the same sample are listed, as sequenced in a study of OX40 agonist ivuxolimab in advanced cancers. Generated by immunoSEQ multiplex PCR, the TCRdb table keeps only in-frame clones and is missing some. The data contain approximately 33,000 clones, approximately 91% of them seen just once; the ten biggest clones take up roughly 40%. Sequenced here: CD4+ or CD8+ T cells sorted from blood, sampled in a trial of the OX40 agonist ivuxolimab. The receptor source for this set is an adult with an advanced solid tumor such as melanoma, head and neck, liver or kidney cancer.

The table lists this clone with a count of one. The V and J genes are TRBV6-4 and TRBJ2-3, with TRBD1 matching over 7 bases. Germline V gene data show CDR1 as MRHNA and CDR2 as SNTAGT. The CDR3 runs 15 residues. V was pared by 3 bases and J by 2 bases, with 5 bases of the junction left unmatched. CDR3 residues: CASSEGDRDTDTQYF. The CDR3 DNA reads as TGTGCCAGCAGTGAGGGAGACAGGGACACAGATACGCAGTATTTT.

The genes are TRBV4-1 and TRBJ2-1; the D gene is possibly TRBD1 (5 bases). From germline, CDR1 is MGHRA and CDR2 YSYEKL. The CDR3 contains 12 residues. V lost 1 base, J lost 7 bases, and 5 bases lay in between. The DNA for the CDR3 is TGCGCCAGCAGCCAAGCAGGGAATGAGCAGTTCTTC. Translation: CASSQAGNEQFF.

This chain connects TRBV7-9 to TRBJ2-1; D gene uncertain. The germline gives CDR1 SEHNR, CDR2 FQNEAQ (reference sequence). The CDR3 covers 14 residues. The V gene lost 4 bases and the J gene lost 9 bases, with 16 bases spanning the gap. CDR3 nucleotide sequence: TGTGCCAGCAGCTCAAGACTCCTGCCGGGTGAGCAGTTCTTC. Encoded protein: CASSSRLLPGEQFF.

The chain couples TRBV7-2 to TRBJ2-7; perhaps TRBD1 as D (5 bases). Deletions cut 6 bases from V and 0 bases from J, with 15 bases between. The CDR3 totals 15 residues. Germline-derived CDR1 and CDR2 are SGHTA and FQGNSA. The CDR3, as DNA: TGTGCCAGCAGTACAGACAGTGGGTACTCCTACGAGCAGTACTTC. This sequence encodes CASSTDSGYSYEQYF.

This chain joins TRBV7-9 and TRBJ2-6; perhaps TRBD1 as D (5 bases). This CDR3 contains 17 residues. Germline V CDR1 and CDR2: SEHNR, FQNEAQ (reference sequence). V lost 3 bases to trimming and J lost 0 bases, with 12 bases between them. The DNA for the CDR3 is TGTGCCAGCAGCTTGAAGGGGTCCTACTCTGGGGCCAACGTCCTGACTTTC. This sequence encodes CASSLKGSYSGANVLTF.

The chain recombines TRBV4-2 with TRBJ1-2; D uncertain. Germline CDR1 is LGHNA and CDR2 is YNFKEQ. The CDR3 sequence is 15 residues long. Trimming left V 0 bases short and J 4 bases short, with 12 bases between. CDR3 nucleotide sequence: TGTGCCAGCAGCCAAGAGTACAGCGGATTCTATGGCTACACCTTC. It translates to CASSQEYSGFYGYTF.

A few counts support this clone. The CDR3 spells CASSFWVTSTDTQYF. For the CDR3, the DNA is TGCGCCAGCAGCTTTTGGGTAACTAGCACAGATACGCAGTATTTT. The rearrangement uses TRBV5-1 and TRBJ2-3; D call uncertain. Between the trimmed V and J ends, which lost 2 bases and 0 bases, there was a span of 10 bases. The CDR3 spans 15 residues. Germline V gene lookup returns CDR1 SGHRS and CDR2 YFSETQ.

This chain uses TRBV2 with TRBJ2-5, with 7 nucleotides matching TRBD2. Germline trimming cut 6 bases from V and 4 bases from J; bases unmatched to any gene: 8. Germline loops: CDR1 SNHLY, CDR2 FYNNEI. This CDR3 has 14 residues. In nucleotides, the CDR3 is TGTGCCAGCAGGGCGGGGGTACTTGGAGAGACCCAGTACTTC. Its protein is CASRAGVLGETQYF.

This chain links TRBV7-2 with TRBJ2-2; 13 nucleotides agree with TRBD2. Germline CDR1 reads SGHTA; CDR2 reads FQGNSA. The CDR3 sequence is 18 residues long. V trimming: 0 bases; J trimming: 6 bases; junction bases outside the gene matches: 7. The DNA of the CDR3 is TGTGCCAGCAGCTTAGCGCTACTAGCGGGAGGGGTAGCCGGGGAGCTGTTTTTT. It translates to CASSLALLAGGVAGELFF.

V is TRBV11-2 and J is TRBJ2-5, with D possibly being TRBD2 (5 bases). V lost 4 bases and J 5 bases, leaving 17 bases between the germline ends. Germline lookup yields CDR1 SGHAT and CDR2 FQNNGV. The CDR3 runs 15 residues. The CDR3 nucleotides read TGTGCCAGCAGCTCCGGGATCTCCGGCGAGGAGACCCAGTACTTC. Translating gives CASSSGISGEETQYF. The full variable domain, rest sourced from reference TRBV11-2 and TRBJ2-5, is EAGVAQSPRYKIIEKRQSVAFWCNPISGHATLYWYQQILGQGPKLLIQFQNNGVVDDSQLPKDRFSAERLKGVDSTLKIQPAKLEDSAVYLCASSSGISGEETQYFGPGTRLLVL.

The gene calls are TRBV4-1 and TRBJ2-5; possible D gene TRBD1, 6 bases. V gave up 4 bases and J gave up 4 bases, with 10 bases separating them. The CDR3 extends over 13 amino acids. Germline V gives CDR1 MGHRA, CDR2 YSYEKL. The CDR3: CASSPNRAETQYF. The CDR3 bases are TGCGCCAGCAGCCCGAACAGGGCAGAGACCCAGTACTTC.

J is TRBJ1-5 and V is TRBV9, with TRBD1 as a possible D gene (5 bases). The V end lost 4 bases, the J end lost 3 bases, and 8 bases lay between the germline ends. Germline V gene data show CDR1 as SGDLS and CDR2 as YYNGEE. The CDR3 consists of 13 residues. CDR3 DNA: TGTGCCAGCAGCCAGGGCACCAATCAGCCCCAGCATTTT. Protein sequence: CASSQGTNQPQHF.

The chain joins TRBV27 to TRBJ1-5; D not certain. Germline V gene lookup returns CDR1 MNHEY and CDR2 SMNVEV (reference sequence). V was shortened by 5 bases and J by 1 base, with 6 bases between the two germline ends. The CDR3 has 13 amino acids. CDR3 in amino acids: CASSLVSNQPQHF. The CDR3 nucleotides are TGTGCCAGCAGTCTCGTAAGCAATCAGCCCCAGCATTTT.

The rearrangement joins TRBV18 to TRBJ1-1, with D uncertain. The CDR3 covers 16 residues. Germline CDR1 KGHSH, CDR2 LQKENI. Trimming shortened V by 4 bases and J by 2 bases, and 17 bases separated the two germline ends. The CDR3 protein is CASSLHSPSANTEAFF. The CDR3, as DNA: TGTGCCAGCTCACTTCATAGCCCTTCGGCAAACACTGAAGCTTTCTTT.

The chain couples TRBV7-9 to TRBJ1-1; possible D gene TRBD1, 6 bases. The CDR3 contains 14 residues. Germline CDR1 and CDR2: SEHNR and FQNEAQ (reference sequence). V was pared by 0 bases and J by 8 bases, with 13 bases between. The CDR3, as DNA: TGTGCCAGCAGCTTAGCGAGGGGGATTCGGGAAGCTTTCTTT. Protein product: CASSLARGIREAFF. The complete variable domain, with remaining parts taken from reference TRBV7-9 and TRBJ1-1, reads DTGVSQNPRHKITKRGQNVTFRCDPISEHNRLYWYRQTLGQGPEFLTYFQNEAQLEKSRLLSDRFSAERPKGSFSTLEIQRTEQGDSAMYLCASSLARGIREAFFGQGTRLTVV.